The clone carrying this TCR beta chain was counted between two and nine times. Its antigen is still unknown. The sample comes from a study of CD8 T cells in ankylosing spondylitis. General study findings and limits: Before this, some motif variants had been reported in reactive arthritis synovial fluid and blood. Blood of patients with ankylosing spondylitis appeared to be characterized by a TCR beta motif of several highly homologous variants.

Trimming took 3 bases from V and 4 from J, leaving 10 bases between them. CDR3 size: 14 residues. Germline CDR1 and CDR2: KGHDR and SFDVKD. Construction of TCR beta libraries was performed using quantitative 5'-RACE with molecular barcodes. TCRdb independently ran MiXCR on the 5' RACE reads; one entry per CDR3 protein. The profile shows about 210,000 distinct CDR3 sequences, roughly 6.6% of them singletons. The clonotype originates from a male donor with ankylosing spondylitis. Sequenced input: blood, either unsorted or a sorted T cell fraction (not recorded which). The rearrangement links TRBV24-1 to TRBJ2-3; D ambiguous. The CDR3 nucleotides read TGTGCCACCAGTGATCGAAAGGATTCAGATACGCAGTATTTT. It specifies CATSDRKDSDTQYF.